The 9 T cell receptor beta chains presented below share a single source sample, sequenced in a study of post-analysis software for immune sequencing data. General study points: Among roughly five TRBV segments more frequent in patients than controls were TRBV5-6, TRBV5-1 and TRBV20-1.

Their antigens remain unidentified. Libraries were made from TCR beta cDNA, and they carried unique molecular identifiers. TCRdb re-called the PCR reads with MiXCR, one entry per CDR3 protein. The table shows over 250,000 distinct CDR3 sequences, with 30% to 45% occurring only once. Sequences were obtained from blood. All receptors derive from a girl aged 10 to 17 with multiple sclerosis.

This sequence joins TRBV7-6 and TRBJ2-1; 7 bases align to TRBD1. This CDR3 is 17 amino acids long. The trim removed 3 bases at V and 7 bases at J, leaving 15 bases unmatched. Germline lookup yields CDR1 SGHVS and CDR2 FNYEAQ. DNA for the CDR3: TGTGCCAGCAGCTTGCTTCGACAGGGTATGAGAGGAAATGAGCAGTTCTTC. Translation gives CASSLLRQGMRGNEQFF.

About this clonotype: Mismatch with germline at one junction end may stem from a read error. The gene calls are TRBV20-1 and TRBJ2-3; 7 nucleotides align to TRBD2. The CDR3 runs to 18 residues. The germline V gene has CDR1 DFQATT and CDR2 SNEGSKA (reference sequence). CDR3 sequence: CCAGPTWSGVTSTDTQYF. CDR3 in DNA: TGCTGTGCTGGGCCAACATGGAGCGGGGTTACTAGCACAGATACGCAGTATTTT.

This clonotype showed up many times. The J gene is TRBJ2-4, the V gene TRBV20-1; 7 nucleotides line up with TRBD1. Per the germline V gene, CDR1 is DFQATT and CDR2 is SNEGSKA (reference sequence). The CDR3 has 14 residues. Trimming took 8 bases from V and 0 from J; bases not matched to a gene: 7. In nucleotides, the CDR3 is TGCAGTACCCATCGGGACAGAGCCAAAAACATTCAGTACTTC. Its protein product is CSTHRDRAKNIQYF.

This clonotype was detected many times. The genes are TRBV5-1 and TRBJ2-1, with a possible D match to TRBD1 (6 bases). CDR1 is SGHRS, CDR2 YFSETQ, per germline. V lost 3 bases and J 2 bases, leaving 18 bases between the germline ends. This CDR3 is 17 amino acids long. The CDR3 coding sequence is TGCGCCAGCAGCTGGAATGTCAGGGGCCTAACCTACAATGAGCAGTTCTTC. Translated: CASSWNVRGLTYNEQFF.

The CDR3 region has the DNA TGTGCCAGCAGCCGACGGTCCATGAACACTGAAGCTTTCTTT. It codes for CASSRRSMNTEAFF. The chain has TRBV5-6 and TRBJ1-1; no reliable D call. The CDR3 totals 14 residues. From germline, CDR1 is SGHDT and CDR2 YYEEEE. Trimming removed 4 bases from V and 0 bases from J, with 10 bases in between.

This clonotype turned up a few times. Written as DNA, the CDR3 is TGTGCCAGCGGGCCCCTAGCGGAGAACACCGGGGAGCTGTTTTTT. Its protein product is CASGPLAENTGELFF. The chain joins TRBV11-2 to TRBJ2-2; 7 positions agree with TRBD2. The V gene end was trimmed by 8 bases and the J gene end by 1 base; junction bases not matched to a gene: 7. The CDR3 sequence is 15 residues long. Germline lookup yields CDR1 SGHAT and CDR2 FQNNGV.

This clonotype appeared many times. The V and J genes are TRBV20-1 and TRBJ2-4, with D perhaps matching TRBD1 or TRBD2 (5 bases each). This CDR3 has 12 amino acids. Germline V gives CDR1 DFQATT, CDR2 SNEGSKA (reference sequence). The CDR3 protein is CSAGTGQNIQYF. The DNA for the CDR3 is TGCAGCGCTGGGACCGGACAAAACATTCAGTACTTC.

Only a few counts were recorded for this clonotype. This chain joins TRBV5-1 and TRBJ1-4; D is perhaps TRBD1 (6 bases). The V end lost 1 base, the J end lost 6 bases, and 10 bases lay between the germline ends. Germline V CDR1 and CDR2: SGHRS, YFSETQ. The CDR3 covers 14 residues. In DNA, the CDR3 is TGCGCCAGCAGCTTGACAGGGAGGGATGAAAAACTGTTTTTT. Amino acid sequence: CASSLTGRDEKLFF.

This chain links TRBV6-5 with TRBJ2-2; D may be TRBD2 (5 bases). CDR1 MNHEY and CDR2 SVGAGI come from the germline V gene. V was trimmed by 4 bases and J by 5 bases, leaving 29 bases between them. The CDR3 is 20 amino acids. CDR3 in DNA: TGTGCCAGCAGTTCGCAAAGAGCGGCCTCCCATTTGGAAGAGACCGGGGAGCTGTTTTTT. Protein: CASSSQRAASHLEETGELFF.